The TCR beta chain under discussion was sequenced for a study of OX40 agonist ivuxolimab in advanced cancers. For the study at large: Across the patients, intravenous ivuxolimab was delivered every 2 weeks at 0.01 to 10 mg/kg. There were three patients with partial responses, one having hepatocellular carcinoma and two cutaneous melanoma.

The study, taken as a whole, reports: Expanded clones were, on average, more numerous in CD8+ T cells than in CD4+. Both CD4+ and CD8+ T cell populations in blood had undergone clonal expansion by week 6 at 0.1 to 3.0 mg/kg.

Assay used: immunoSEQ multiplex PCR; TCRdb lists only in-frame clones, some missing. The table records 55,000 or so clones, approximately 90% of them present only once. With 4 bases removed from V and 10 bases from J, the gap between germline ends came to 18 bases. From germline, CDR1 is SGHNT and CDR2 YYREEE (reference sequence). The CDR3 is 14 amino acids. For this clone: Its antigen is currently unknown.

The source material was CD4+ or CD8+ T cells sorted from blood, sampled in a trial of the OX40 agonist ivuxolimab. The sequence was obtained from an adult with an advanced solid tumor such as melanoma, head and neck, liver or kidney cancer. The chain carries TRBV5-4 and TRBJ2-1; D might be TRBD2 (5 bases). Here the CDR3 DNA reads TGTGCCAGCAGCCAGAGCGGCCCGGCCTGGGAGCAGTTCTTC. Its protein product is CASSQSGPAWEQFF.